This is a list of T cell receptor beta chains from one sample in a study of cytomegalovirus exposure and HLA in healthy donors. The repertoire was sequenced with immunoSEQ multiplex PCR; TCRdb's copy has only in-frame clones and lacks some. The sample yields some 110,000 clones, approximately 72% seen once. Sequencing was performed on PBMCs. The receptors stem from a man under 40 in good health and CMV-seronegative. CDR3s include the opening cysteine and the closing phenylalanine or tryptophan. Each record gives: CDR3 protein, J gene, clone size, V gene. Clone size appears in some rows only: once, few, many, or a class for an expanded clone.

cdr3_aa: CASSDWSYNNEQFF
j_call: TRBJ2-1
clone_size: once
v_call: TRBV27

cdr3_aa: CASSLASEKLFF
j_call: TRBJ1-4
clone_size: -
v_call: TRBV5-6

cdr3_aa: CASSVSGQTNYGYTF
j_call: TRBJ1-2
clone_size: -
v_call: TRBV19

cdr3_aa: CAISAGVGETQYF
j_call: TRBJ2-5
clone_size: -
v_call: TRBV10-3

cdr3_aa: CASSYTSRDAGYTF
j_call: TRBJ1-2
clone_size: -
v_call: TRBV6-5

cdr3_aa: CATTDRVDNEQFF
j_call: TRBJ2-1
clone_size: -
v_call: TRBV5-4

cdr3_aa: CASSLDSSSYNSPLHF
j_call: TRBJ1-6
clone_size: once
v_call: TRBV7-2

cdr3_aa: CASSPRDSLPGYEQYF
j_call: TRBJ2-7
clone_size: -
v_call: TRBV9

cdr3_aa: CASSVGGPNEKLFF
j_call: TRBJ1-4
clone_size: once
v_call: TRBV9

cdr3_aa: CASSLVAVGTGELFF
j_call: TRBJ2-2
clone_size: -
v_call: TRBV11-1

cdr3_aa: CASSQQLAVRGSDTQYF
j_call: TRBJ2-3
clone_size: -
v_call: TRBV4-3

cdr3_aa: CSVVGLAGGTYEQYF
j_call: TRBJ2-7
clone_size: -
v_call: TRBV29-1

cdr3_aa: CASSLRGGLYEQFF
j_call: TRBJ2-1
clone_size: -
v_call: TRBV6-5

cdr3_aa: CASSQDDMAGSGYTF
j_call: TRBJ1-2
clone_size: -
v_call: TRBV4-3

cdr3_aa: CASSIQSGQGLTENIQYF
j_call: TRBJ2-4
clone_size: -
v_call: TRBV19

cdr3_aa: CASSTGENTGELFF
j_call: TRBJ2-2
clone_size: -
v_call: TRBV9

cdr3_aa: CASSVAQGRLTDTQYF
j_call: TRBJ2-3
clone_size: -
v_call: TRBV9

cdr3_aa: CASSLRVNQPQHF
j_call: TRBJ1-5
clone_size: -
v_call: TRBV11-2

cdr3_aa: CASSLAAGRGSGANVLTF
j_call: TRBJ2-6
clone_size: -
v_call: TRBV5-6

cdr3_aa: CASSLRDRDDEQFF
j_call: TRBJ2-1
clone_size: -
v_call: TRBV7-3

cdr3_aa: CASSSRPDLGQFF
j_call: TRBJ2-1
clone_size: -
v_call: TRBV27

cdr3_aa: CASSISVYSNQPQHF
j_call: TRBJ1-5
clone_size: -
v_call: TRBV6-5

cdr3_aa: CASTLGGRGGELFF
j_call: TRBJ2-2
clone_size: -
v_call: TRBV4-1

cdr3_aa: CASSQVEGTPRYEQYF
j_call: TRBJ2-7
clone_size: many
v_call: TRBV4-1

cdr3_aa: CASRSGLAGGRGRNEQFF
j_call: TRBJ2-1
clone_size: -
v_call: TRBV19

cdr3_aa: CASSLDSQSPLHF
j_call: TRBJ1-6
clone_size: -
v_call: TRBV5-1

cdr3_aa: CASSEAGYQPQHF
j_call: TRBJ1-5
clone_size: once
v_call: TRBV6-1

cdr3_aa: CASSQTGPSNYGYTF
j_call: TRBJ1-2
clone_size: once
v_call: TRBV27

cdr3_aa: CAWSVSGGNQPQHF
j_call: TRBJ1-5
clone_size: few
v_call: TRBV30

cdr3_aa: CASSYSWSYEQYF
j_call: TRBJ2-7
clone_size: -
v_call: TRBV6-5

cdr3_aa: CASSQKQGIYEQYF
j_call: -
clone_size: -
v_call: TRBV4-1

cdr3_aa: CATSRDRVTVQPQHF
j_call: TRBJ1-5
clone_size: -
v_call: TRBV15

cdr3_aa: CASSSRTGGYEKLFF
j_call: TRBJ1-4
clone_size: few
v_call: TRBV2

cdr3_aa: CASKQGGNQPQHF
j_call: TRBJ1-5
clone_size: -
v_call: TRBV10-2

cdr3_aa: CASSRRVSTTNEKLFF
j_call: TRBJ1-4
clone_size: -
v_call: TRBV7-2

cdr3_aa: CASSWDRGGYEQYF
j_call: TRBJ2-7
clone_size: -
v_call: TRBV5-1

cdr3_aa: CASSLVTPGENIQYF
j_call: TRBJ2-4
clone_size: few
v_call: TRBV5-1

cdr3_aa: CASSIAAGRTEAFF
j_call: TRBJ1-1
clone_size: -
v_call: TRBV19

cdr3_aa: CASSLPQGSQPQHF
j_call: TRBJ1-5
clone_size: -
v_call: TRBV5-4

cdr3_aa: CASSAPSGLWFF
j_call: TRBJ2-1
clone_size: -
v_call: TRBV28

cdr3_aa: CASSEESGGWGTQYF
j_call: TRBJ2-5
clone_size: -
v_call: TRBV6-1

cdr3_aa: CASSLGGGGTQYF
j_call: TRBJ2-5
clone_size: few
v_call: TRBV7-7

cdr3_aa: CAISGGQDEQFF
j_call: TRBJ2-1
clone_size: few
v_call: TRBV10-3

cdr3_aa: CASSPPTWEQYF
j_call: TRBJ2-7
clone_size: -
v_call: TRBV28

cdr3_aa: CASSQGGGLAFF
j_call: TRBJ1-1
clone_size: -
v_call: TRBV4-1

cdr3_aa: CASSLGRETQYF
j_call: TRBJ2-5
clone_size: -
v_call: TRBV11-3

cdr3_aa: CASSPQDRSTDTQYF
j_call: TRBJ2-3
clone_size: -
v_call: TRBV4-1

cdr3_aa: CASSPPNSPLHF
j_call: TRBJ1-6
clone_size: -
v_call: TRBV18

cdr3_aa: CASSLSDLYEQYF
j_call: TRBJ2-7
clone_size: -
v_call: TRBV27

cdr3_aa: CASSLDQMEAFF
j_call: TRBJ1-1
clone_size: -
v_call: TRBV18

cdr3_aa: CASSLGTGALF
j_call: TRBJ1-5
clone_size: -
v_call: TRBV28

cdr3_aa: CASSVSAETGELFF
j_call: TRBJ2-2
clone_size: -
v_call: TRBV9

cdr3_aa: CASSYSSGSRPQHF
j_call: TRBJ1-5
clone_size: -
v_call: TRBV6-5

cdr3_aa: CASSRTGGGNQPQHF
j_call: TRBJ1-5
clone_size: -
v_call: TRBV18

cdr3_aa: CASSQDMTDTHGYTF
j_call: TRBJ1-2
clone_size: -
v_call: TRBV14

cdr3_aa: CASSLGLGNEQFF
j_call: TRBJ2-1
clone_size: few
v_call: TRBV5-4

cdr3_aa: CSVEDRGAPNEKLFF
j_call: TRBJ1-4
clone_size: -
v_call: TRBV29-1